A single TCR beta chain is shown here with its context. Its antigen remains unidentified. V shed 6 bases, J shed 10 bases, and the junction held 9 bases outside the gene matches. The CDR3 runs 13 residues. Germline loops: CDR1 WSHSY, CDR2 SAAADI. This entry is derived from a study of cytomegalovirus exposure and HLA in healthy donors. The PCR contained 60 Vbeta and 13 Jbeta primers. The assay was immunoSEQ multiplex PCR, and TCRdb's table has in-frame clones only and misses some. The sample contains 130,000 to 150,000 clones, roughly four fifths of which appear only once. Study-level points and caveats: The authors confirmed in vitro that a few CMV-associated chains were specific for CMV antigens.

The source material was PBMCs. The receptor comes from a human donor in good health. J is TRBJ2-4 and V is TRBV10-2; TRBD1 matches at 7 bases. The CDR3 is CASRSGQDAIQYF. The CDR3, as DNA: TGCGCCAGCAGGAGTGGACAGGACGCAATTCAGTACTTC.